This passage covers 11 T cell receptor beta chains from one sample sequenced in a study of neoadjuvant anti-PD-1 for oral cavity cancer. Profiling relied on immunoSEQ multiplex PCR, and the TCRdb table lists in-frame clones only, not all of them. The data show over 11,000 clones, about 70% seen once. Here the sequenced sample was PBMCs, taken before nivolumab (anti-PD-1) treatment. These receptor sequences come from a person aged 40 to 85 with oral cavity squamous cell carcinoma.

Here the CDR3 DNA reads TGCGCCAGCAGCCAACAGGTTATAGGTCTTATGAACACTGAAGCTTTCTTT. Its translation is CASSQQVIGLMNTEAFF. J is TRBJ1-1 and V is TRBV4-1; D is unclear. V lost 2 bases to trimming and J lost 0 bases, with 16 bases between them. Germline V gene sequence: CDR1 MGHRA, CDR2 YSYEKL. The CDR3 runs to 17 residues.

The rearrangement uses TRBV5-1 and TRBJ2-7; D remains unclear. Trimming shortened V by 0 bases and J by 2 bases, and 6 bases separated the two germline ends. CDR1 and CDR2 (germline): SGHRS, YFSETQ. This CDR3 contains 13 residues. The CDR3, as DNA: TGCGCCAGCAGCTTGGAGGTTGCCTACGAGCAGTACTTC. This translates into CASSLEVAYEQYF. Full variable domain (rest looked up from reference TRBV5-1 and TRBJ2-7): KAGVTQTPRYLIKTRGQQVTLSCSPISGHRSVSWYQQTPGQGLQFLFEYFSETQRNKGNFPGRFSGRQFSNSRSEMNVSTLELGDSALYLCASSLEVAYEQYFGPGTRLTVT.

V and J are TRBV19 and TRBJ2-3; 12 bases are shared with TRBD2. The germline V gene encodes CDR1 LNHDA and CDR2 SQIVND (reference sequence). J gave up 6 bases and V 4 bases, and 2 bases lay outside the gene matches. This CDR3 comprises 14 residues. Here the CDR3 DNA reads TGTGCCAGTAGTACTAGCGGGGGGGCGGATACGCAGTATTTT. This codes for CASSTSGGADTQYF.

In its sample, this clone was seen once. The rearrangement links TRBV6-1 to TRBJ1-5; D is unclear. There are 14 residues in the CDR3. V lost 2 bases, J lost 0 bases, and 5 bases lay in between. Germline values: CDR1 MNHNS, CDR2 SASEGT. This CDR3 is CASSEQDSNQPQHF. The CDR3 region has the DNA TGTGCCAGCAGTGAACAGGATAGCAATCAGCCCCAGCATTTT.

V gene TRBV5-4 combines with J gene TRBJ2-2; D unclear. Germline V gene data show CDR1 as SGHNT and CDR2 as YYREEE (reference sequence). This CDR3 region has 12 residues. The germline V and J ends were trimmed by 1 base and 7 bases, with 5 bases remaining between them. The CDR3 sequence: CASSLRSGELFF. The CDR3 bases are TGTGCCAGCAGCTTGAGGAGCGGGGAGCTGTTTTTT. The entire variable domain, with the rest obtained from reference TRBV5-4 and TRBJ2-2, is as follows: ETGVTQSPTHLIKTRGQQVTLRCSSQSGHNTVSWYQQALGQGPQFIFQYYREEENGRGNFPPRFSGLQFPNYSSELNVNALELDDSALYLCASSLRSGELFFGEGSRLTVL.

This chain uses TRBV5-1 with TRBJ2-7; TRBD1 agrees at 9 bases. Germline loops: CDR1 SGHRS, CDR2 YFSETQ. The J segment lost 5 bases and the V segment lost 4 bases, leaving 7 bases of the junction unmatched. The CDR3 contains 14 residues. The CDR3: CASSLSGTGNEQYF. The DNA for the CDR3 is TGCGCCAGCAGCCTATCCGGGACAGGGAACGAGCAGTACTTC.

This chain uses TRBV7-8 with TRBJ2-7; D is ambiguous. Looked up from germline, CDR1 is SGHVS and CDR2 is FQNEAQ. The CDR3 runs 15 residues. V was pared by 1 base and J by 3 bases, with 13 bases between. The CDR3 DNA reads TGTGCCAGCAGCTTAGTGCTTTCGCCGGACTACGAGCAGTACTTC. The encoded protein is CASSLVLSPDYEQYF.

This clone was counted only a few times. The rearrangement uses TRBV19 and TRBJ1-4, with 7 bases aligning to TRBD1. CDR1 is LNHDA and CDR2 is SQIVND in the germline V gene (reference sequence). V lost 4 bases, J lost 3 bases, and 5 bases stayed unmatched. The CDR3 covers 15 residues. CDR3 DNA: TGTGCCAGTAGTAGCGTCGGGACAGCTAATGAAAAACTGTTTTTT. This encodes CASSSVGTANEKLFF.

A single count supports this clone. V gene TRBV28 combines with J gene TRBJ2-4, with 8 bases that match TRBD1. Germline CDR1 is MDHEN and CDR2 is SYDVKM. This CDR3 contains 14 residues. Trimming at V came to 6 bases and at J to 2 bases, leaving 3 bases not matched to a gene. The CDR3 spells CASRDRGSKNIQYF. The DNA of the CDR3 is TGTGCCAGCAGAGACAGGGGATCCAAAAACATTCAGTACTTC. Using reference TRBV28 and TRBJ2-4 for the parts outside the CDR3, the full variable domain is DVKVTQSSRYLVKRTGEKVFLECVQDMDHENMFWYRQDPGLGLRLIYFSYDVKMKEKGDIPEGYSVSREKKERFSLILESASTNQTSMYLCASRDRGSKNIQYFGAGTRLSVL.

A few counts support this clone. The J gene is TRBJ1-1, the V gene TRBV7-9, with D possibly TRBD1 on 6 matching bases. Trimming cost V 6 bases and J 0 bases, with 11 bases left between them. Per germline, CDR1 SEHNR and CDR2 FQNEAQ (reference sequence). The CDR3 is 14 amino acids. Written as DNA, the CDR3 is TGTGCCAGCAGAACCGGGACAATGAACACTGAAGCTTTCTTT. Its translation is CASRTGTMNTEAFF.

The chain couples TRBV11-2 to TRBJ2-3; tentative D call: TRBD1 (8 bases). The CDR3 consists of 17 residues. Germline V gene sequence: CDR1 SGHAT, CDR2 FQNNGV. The V end was cut by 5 bases, the J end by 3 bases, with 21 bases between. In nucleotides, the CDR3 is TGTGCCAGCAGCCGCTTGTCAGGGGGCGGGGGAACAGATACGCAGTATTTT. Protein product: CASSRLSGGGGTDTQYF.